This passage covers 14 T cell receptor beta chains from one sample sequenced in a study of ipilimumab plus nivolumab after autologous stem cell transplantation. Assay: immunoSEQ multiplex PCR; the TCRdb copy retains only in-frame clones and omits some. Here the sample spans tens of thousands of clones, roughly 90% being singletons. Specimen: PBMCs, collected in a trial of ipilimumab plus nivolumab as post-transplant consolidation. These receptors originate from a male donor with multiple myeloma.

The chain uses TRBV6-5 and TRBJ1-6, with D unclear. Trimming shortened V by 4 bases and J by 5 bases, and 9 bases separated the two germline ends. The CDR3 sequence is 14 residues long. The V gene's germline CDR1 is MNHEY and CDR2 SVGAGI. CDR3 sequence reads: CASSLTQNNSPLHF. Here the CDR3 DNA reads TGTGCCAGCAGTTTGACACAAAATAATTCACCCCTCCACTTT.

The chain couples TRBV29-1 to TRBJ2-3; 11 bases fit TRBD2. CDR1 and CDR2 (germline): SQVTM, ANQGSEA. The CDR3 is 14 residues long. V was pared by 5 bases and J by 0 bases, with 1 base of the junction left unmatched. The CDR3: CSVIAGGSTDTQYF. The CDR3 coding sequence is TGCAGCGTTATAGCGGGGGGGAGCACAGATACGCAGTATTTT.

CDR3: CASSEGRGYSTDTQYF. In DNA, the CDR3 is TGTGCCAGCAGTGAGGGCAGGGGCTATAGCACAGATACGCAGTATTTT. The V gene is TRBV6-4, the J gene TRBJ2-3; a weak D match, TRBD1 (6 bases). Trimming removed 3 bases from V and 0 bases from J, with 13 bases in between. The CDR3 contains 16 residues. CDR1 is MRHNA and CDR2 is SNTAGT in the germline V gene.

The rearrangement uses TRBV5-4 and TRBJ2-7; D unresolved. CDR3 length: 16 residues. Germline V gives CDR1 SGHNT, CDR2 YYREEE (reference sequence). V lost 1 base and J 2 bases, leaving 16 bases between the germline ends. CDR3 protein: CASSLWVRFGAYEQYF. For the CDR3, the DNA is TGTGCCAGCAGCTTGTGGGTGAGGTTTGGGGCCTACGAGCAGTACTTC.

The chain links TRBV6-4 to TRBJ1-1, with D unclear. The CDR3 sequence is 13 residues long. V was pared by 5 bases and J by 1 base, with 8 bases between. CDR1 is MRHNA, CDR2 SNTAGT, per germline. The CDR3 protein is CASSFDENTEAFF. DNA for the CDR3: TGTGCCAGCAGTTTCGACGAGAACACTGAAGCTTTCTTT.

V usage is TRBV11-2 and J usage is TRBJ1-6, with D maybe TRBD1 (5 bases). V gave up 3 bases and J gave up 7 bases, with 10 bases separating them. The CDR3 spans 14 residues. Germline values: CDR1 SGHAT, CDR2 FQNNGV. CDR3 DNA sequence: TGTGCCAGCAGCTTTGATGGGGCCAATTCACCCCTCCACTTT. Amino acids: CASSFDGANSPLHF.

This chain uses TRBV29-1 with TRBJ2-2; 14 bases align to TRBD2. Germline V gene data show CDR1 as SQVTM and CDR2 as ANQGSEA. Trimming took 7 bases from V and 7 from J; bases not matched to a gene: 2. The CDR3 is 13 residues long. CDR3 loop: CSGGLAGGGELFF. The CDR3 DNA reads as TGCAGCGGTGGACTAGCGGGGGGCGGGGAGCTGTTTTTT.

The sample holds one count of this clone. The CDR3 DNA reads as TGTGCCAGCAGCCGGGACAGGGTAGAGGAAAAACTGTTTTTT. This translates into CASSRDRVEEKLFF. V gene TRBV11-2 combines with J gene TRBJ1-4; TRBD1 matches 9 bases. Germline CDR1 SGHAT, CDR2 FQNNGV. The CDR3 is 14 amino acids. Trimming at V came to 5 bases and at J to 8 bases, leaving 6 bases not matched to a gene.

This clone has only a few counts. CDR3 in DNA: TGTGCCAGTAGTATGGGGCGGTACAATGAGCAGTTCTTC. It specifies CASSMGRYNEQFF. V and J are TRBV19 and TRBJ2-1, with D maybe TRBD1 (5 bases). Trimming cost V 3 bases and J 4 bases, with 7 bases left between them. The germline V gene has CDR1 LNHDA and CDR2 SQIVND (reference sequence). The CDR3 length is 13 residues.

The chain carries TRBV5-1 and TRBJ2-1, with D perhaps matching TRBD1 (5 bases). There are 14 residues in the CDR3. Trimming removed 6 bases at V and 5 bases at J, with 15 bases between. Germline V CDR1 and CDR2: SGHRS, YFSETQ. The chain's CDR3 is CASMVARGNNEQFF. The DNA for the CDR3 is TGCGCCAGCATGGTAGCAAGGGGAAACAATGAGCAGTTCTTC.

V usage is TRBV7-9 and J usage is TRBJ2-7; D remains ambiguous. V lost 1 base, J lost 3 bases, and 10 bases lay in between. In germline, CDR1 is SEHNR, CDR2 FQNEAQ (reference sequence). The CDR3 covers 14 residues. CDR3 bases: TGTGCCAGCAGCTTAGTCAAGGCAGACTACGAGCAGTACTTC. Encoded protein: CASSLVKADYEQYF. The full variable domain, completed using reference TRBV7-9 and TRBJ2-7, is DTGVSQNPRHKITKRGQNVTFRCDPISEHNRLYWYRQTLGQGPEFLTYFQNEAQLEKSRLLSDRFSAERPKGSFSTLEIQRTEQGDSAMYLCASSLVKADYEQYFGPGTRLTVT.

The chain carries TRBV6-6 and TRBJ1-1; no definite D call. The germline V gene has CDR1 MNHNY and CDR2 SVGAGI (reference sequence). Deletions cut 2 bases from V and 2 bases from J, with 9 bases between. This CDR3 has 14 residues. The chain's CDR3 is CASSYDWQNTEAFF. In DNA, the CDR3 is TGTGCCAGCAGTTACGATTGGCAAAACACTGAAGCTTTCTTT.

CDR3 bases: TGTGCCAGCTCTCTCGGGTCTGGAAACACCATATATTTT. Translation: CASSLGSGNTIYF. The J gene is TRBJ1-3, the V gene TRBV18; D is undetermined. V was trimmed by 6 bases and J by 1 base, leaving 7 bases between them. The CDR3 totals 13 residues. The V gene's germline CDR1 is KGHSH and CDR2 LQKENI.

The rearrangement links TRBV5-1 to TRBJ2-2, with D possibly being TRBD1 (5 bases). The germline V gene has CDR1 SGHRS and CDR2 YFSETQ. Trimming shortened V by 6 bases and J by 4 bases, and 10 bases separated the two germline ends. This CDR3 has 13 amino acids. CDR3 DNA sequence: TGCGCCAGCATCCAGGGTATCACCGGGGAGCTGTTTTTT. It specifies CASIQGITGELFF.